The source of this TCR beta chain is a study of technical replicates of blood from several donors. Germline V gives CDR1 MGHRA, CDR2 YSYEKL. This CDR3 spans 16 amino acids. As regards this clone: At one of its ends the junction is not consistent with the germline gene, which may arise from a read error.

Method: immunoSEQ multiplex PCR; TCRdb's copy keeps in-frame clones and lacks some. The sample has tens of thousands of clones, 93% seen once. What was sequenced was T cells isolated from PBMCs. The TCR was taken from a human donor in good health. V usage is TRBV4-1 and J usage is TRBJ1-2; D possibly corresponds to TRBD1 (6 bases). The CDR3 region has the DNA TGCGCCAGCAGCCAAGCAGGACAGAAGATTAACTACGGCTACACCTTC. It yields the protein CASSQAGQKINYGYTF.